The next 9 T cell receptor beta chains were all read from a single sample in a study of blood T cell repertoires in COVID-19. The protocol was immunoSEQ multiplex PCR, while the TCRdb copy is restricted to in-frame clones and leaves out a portion. The sample records 170,000 or so clones, roughly 90% being singletons. The sequenced material came from peripheral blood. These receptors all stem from a man aged 45-60 years with acute or convalescent COVID-19.

The chain has TRBV9 and TRBJ2-2; 8 nucleotides agree with TRBD1. Germline V gene data show CDR1 as SGDLS and CDR2 as YYNGEE. This CDR3 contains 14 residues. J lost 6 bases, V lost 4 bases, and 5 bases had no gene match. The CDR3 nucleotides read TGTGCCAGCAGCCCATGGACAGGGTCCGGGGAGCTGTTTTTT. Translating gives CASSPWTGSGELFF.

This clone has only a few counts. This chain joins TRBV7-9 and TRBJ1-2, with D possibly being TRBD1 (5 bases). V was pared by 0 bases and J by 6 bases, with 17 bases between. Germline CDR1 SEHNR, CDR2 FQNEAQ (reference sequence). The CDR3 runs to 16 residues. The CDR3 sequence: CASSLAGADFWDGYTF. CDR3 in DNA: TGTGCCAGCAGCTTAGCAGGGGCAGATTTTTGGGATGGCTACACCTTC.

The chain links TRBV28 to TRBJ2-7, with 7 bases fitting TRBD2. Trimming at V came to 5 bases and at J to 6 bases, leaving 10 bases not matched to a gene. Germline assignment: CDR1 MDHEN and CDR2 SYDVKM. The CDR3 sequence is 14 residues long. CDR3 DNA: TGTGCCAGCAGTCAGCGGGGACCGCGGCCCGAGCAGTACTTC. It translates to CASSQRGPRPEQYF. Full variable domain (remainder filled in from reference TRBV28 and TRBJ2-7): DVKVTQSSRYLVKRTGEKVFLECVQDMDHENMFWYRQDPGLGLRLIYFSYDVKMKEKGDIPEGYSVSREKKERFSLILESASTNQTSMYLCASSQRGPRPEQYFGPGTRLTVT.

This chain connects TRBV9 to TRBJ2-7, with D maybe TRBD1 (5 bases). The CDR3 extends over 15 amino acids. V shed 0 bases and J shed 4 bases, with 14 bases lying between them. Germline V gene lookup returns CDR1 SGDLS and CDR2 YYNGEE. The CDR3: CASSVEGREAYEQYF. CDR3 nucleotide sequence: TGTGCCAGCAGCGTAGAGGGCAGGGAAGCATACGAGCAGTACTTC. The entire variable domain, with the rest obtained from reference TRBV9 and TRBJ2-7, is as follows: DSGVTQTPKHLITATGQRVTLRCSPRSGDLSVYWYQQSLDQGLQFLIQYYNGEERAKGNILERFSAQQFPDLHSELNLSSLELGDSALYFCASSVEGREAYEQYFGPGTRLTVT.

The chain uses TRBV19 and TRBJ1-5; D gene ambiguous. Per germline, CDR1 LNHDA and CDR2 SQIVND (reference sequence). CDR3 length: 15 amino acids. The germline V and J ends were trimmed by 3 bases and 7 bases, with 16 bases remaining between them. The CDR3 coding sequence is TGTGCCAGTAGTATCCGGGCAGGAGCGGGGCAGCCCCAGCATTTT. Translated: CASSIRAGAGQPQHF.

V and J are TRBV6-5 and TRBJ1-1; D remains ambiguous. The ends were cut back, 7 bases at V and 3 bases at J, with 9 bases in the middle. Germline V CDR1 and CDR2: MNHEY, SVGAGI. CDR3 length equals 12 residues. In DNA, the CDR3 is TGTGCCAGCACGCAGTTGGACACTGAAGCTTTCTTT. This gives the protein CASTQLDTEAFF.

The V gene is TRBV6-5, the J gene TRBJ1-1; D remains unclear. Trimming cost V 0 bases and J 1 base, with 12 bases left between them. In germline, CDR1 is MNHEY, CDR2 SVGAGI. The CDR3 has 16 amino acids. Here the CDR3 DNA reads TGTGCCAGCAGTTACTCGCGAATTCCTGGGAACACTGAAGCTTTCTTT. It is translated as CASSYSRIPGNTEAFF.

The count of this clone is one. J is TRBJ1-4 and V is TRBV2; D might be TRBD1 (5 bases). Germline values: CDR1 SNHLY, CDR2 FYNNEI. Trimming cost V 2 bases and J 4 bases, with 11 bases left between them. The CDR3 has 15 amino acids. CDR3 bases: TGTGCCAGCAGTGAATGGGGCAGCAATAATGAAAAACTGTTTTTT. This gives the protein CASSEWGSNNEKLFF.

The chain is built from TRBV3-1 (or the pseudogene TRBV3-2) and TRBJ2-3; D unclear. This CDR3 region has 16 residues. Germline lookup yields CDR1 LGHDT and CDR2 YNNKEL (reference sequence). V was trimmed by 3 bases and J by 4 bases, leaving 17 bases between them. In DNA form, the CDR3 reads TGTGCCAGCAGCCATTATCCCTTGGCAGTCTCAGATACGCAGTATTTT. It is translated as CASSHYPLAVSDTQYF.